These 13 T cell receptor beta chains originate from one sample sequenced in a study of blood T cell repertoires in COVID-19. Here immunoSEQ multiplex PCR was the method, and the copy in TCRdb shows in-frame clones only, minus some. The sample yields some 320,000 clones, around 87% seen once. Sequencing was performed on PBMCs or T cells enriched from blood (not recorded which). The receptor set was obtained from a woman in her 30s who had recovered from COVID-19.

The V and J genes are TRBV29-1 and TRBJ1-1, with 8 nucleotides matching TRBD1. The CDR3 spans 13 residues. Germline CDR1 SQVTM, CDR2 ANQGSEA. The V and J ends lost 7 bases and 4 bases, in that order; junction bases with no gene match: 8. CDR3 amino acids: CSAAQGGRTEAFF. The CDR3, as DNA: TGCAGCGCCGCACAGGGGGGCCGCACTGAAGCTTTCTTT.

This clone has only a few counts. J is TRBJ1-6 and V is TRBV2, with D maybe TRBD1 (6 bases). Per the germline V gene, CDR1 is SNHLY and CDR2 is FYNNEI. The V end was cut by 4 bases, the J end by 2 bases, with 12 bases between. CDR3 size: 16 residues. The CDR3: CASSAYRDTYNSPLHF. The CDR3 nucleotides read TGTGCCAGCAGTGCCTACCGGGACACCTATAATTCACCCCTCCACTTT.

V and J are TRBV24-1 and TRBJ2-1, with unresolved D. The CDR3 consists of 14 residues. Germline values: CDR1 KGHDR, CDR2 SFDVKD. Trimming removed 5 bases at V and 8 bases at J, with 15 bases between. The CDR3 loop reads CATSGRNLFDEQFF. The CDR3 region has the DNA TGTGCCACCAGTGGCAGGAACCTATTCGATGAGCAGTTCTTC.

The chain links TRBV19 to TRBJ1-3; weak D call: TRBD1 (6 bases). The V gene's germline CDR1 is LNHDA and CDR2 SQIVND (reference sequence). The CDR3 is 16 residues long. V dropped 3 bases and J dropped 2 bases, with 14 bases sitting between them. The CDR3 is CASSIMDSSAGNTIYF. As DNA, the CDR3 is TGTGCCAGTAGTATTATGGACAGCTCGGCTGGAAACACCATATATTTT.

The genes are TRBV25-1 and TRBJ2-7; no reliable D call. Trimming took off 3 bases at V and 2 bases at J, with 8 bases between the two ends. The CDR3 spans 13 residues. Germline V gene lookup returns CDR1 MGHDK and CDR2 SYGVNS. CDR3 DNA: TGTGCCAGCAGTGATTGGGCAACCTACGAGCAGTACTTC. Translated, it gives CASSDWATYEQYF.

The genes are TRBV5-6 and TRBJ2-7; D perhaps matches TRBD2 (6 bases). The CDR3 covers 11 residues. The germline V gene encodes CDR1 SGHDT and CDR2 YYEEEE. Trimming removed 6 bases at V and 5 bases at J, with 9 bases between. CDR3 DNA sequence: TGTGCCAGCACCGCTAGCGACGAGCAGTACTTC. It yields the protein CASTASDEQYF. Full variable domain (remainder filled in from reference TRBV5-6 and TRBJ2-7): DAGVTQSPTHLIKTRGQQVTLRCSPKSGHDTVSWYQQALGQGPQFIFQYYEEEERQRGNFPDRFSGHQFPNYSSELNVNALLLGDSALYLCASTASDEQYFGPGTRLTVT.

CDR3 nucleotide sequence: TGTGCCATCAGTGAGCAAAACCGCCGGGGCCGGGAGGGCTACACCTTC. Protein product: CAISEQNRRGREGYTF. The chain is built from TRBV10-3 and TRBJ1-2, with D maybe TRBD1 (5 bases). The V gene lost 2 bases and the J gene lost 8 bases, with 21 bases spanning the gap. Germline values: CDR1 ENHRY, CDR2 SYGVKD. This CDR3 comprises 16 residues.

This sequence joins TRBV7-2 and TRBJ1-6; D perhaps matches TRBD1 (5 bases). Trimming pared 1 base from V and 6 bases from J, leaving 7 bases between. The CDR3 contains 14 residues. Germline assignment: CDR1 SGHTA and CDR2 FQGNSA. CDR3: CASSLDRLNSPLHF. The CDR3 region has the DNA TGTGCCAGCAGCTTAGACAGGCTTAATTCACCCCTCCACTTT.

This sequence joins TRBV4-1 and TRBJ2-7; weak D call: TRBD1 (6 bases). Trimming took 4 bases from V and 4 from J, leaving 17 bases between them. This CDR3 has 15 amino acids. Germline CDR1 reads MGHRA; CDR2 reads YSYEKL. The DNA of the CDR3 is TGCGCCAGCAGCCGGTGGAGTGGGGACACTTACGAGCAGTACTTC. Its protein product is CASSRWSGDTYEQYF.

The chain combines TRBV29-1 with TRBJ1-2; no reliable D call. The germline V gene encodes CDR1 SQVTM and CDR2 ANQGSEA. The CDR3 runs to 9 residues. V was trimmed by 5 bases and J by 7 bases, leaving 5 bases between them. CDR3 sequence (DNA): TGCAGCGTTCGGAGTGGCTACACCTTC. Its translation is CSVRSGYTF.

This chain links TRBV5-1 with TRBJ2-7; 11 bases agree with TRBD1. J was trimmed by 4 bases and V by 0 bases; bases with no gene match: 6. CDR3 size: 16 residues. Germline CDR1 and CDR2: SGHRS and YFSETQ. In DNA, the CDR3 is TGCGCCAGCAGCTTGGGGAGGACAGGGGGCCTGTACGAGCAGTACTTC. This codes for CASSLGRTGGLYEQYF.

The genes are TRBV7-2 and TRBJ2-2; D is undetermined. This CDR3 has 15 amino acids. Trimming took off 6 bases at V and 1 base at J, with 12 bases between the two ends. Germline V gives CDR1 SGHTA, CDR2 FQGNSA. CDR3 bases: TGTGCCAGCAGTTACTTACTCGGGAACACCGGGGAGCTGTTTTTT. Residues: CASSYLLGNTGELFF.

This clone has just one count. The CDR3 spells CASRRGGQGINQPQHF. As DNA, the CDR3 is TGTGCCAGCAGGAGGGGTGGACAGGGTATAAATCAGCCCCAGCATTTT. This chain links TRBV2 with TRBJ1-5, with 8 bases identical to TRBD1. CDR3 length: 16 amino acids. V lost 6 bases to trimming and J lost 4 bases; unmatched junction nucleotides: 11. Germline lookup yields CDR1 SNHLY and CDR2 FYNNEI.